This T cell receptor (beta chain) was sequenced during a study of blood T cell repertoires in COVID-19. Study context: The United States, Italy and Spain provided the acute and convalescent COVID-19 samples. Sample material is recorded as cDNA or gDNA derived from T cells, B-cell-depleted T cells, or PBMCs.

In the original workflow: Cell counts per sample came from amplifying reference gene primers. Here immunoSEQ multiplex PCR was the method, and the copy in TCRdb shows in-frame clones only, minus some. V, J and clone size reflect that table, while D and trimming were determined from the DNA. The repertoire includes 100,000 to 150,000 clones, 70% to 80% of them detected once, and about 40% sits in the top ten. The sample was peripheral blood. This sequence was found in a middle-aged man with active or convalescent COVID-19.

For the CDR3, the DNA is TGTGCCAGCAGTGTAAACAGGGGCCTCTTTGACGAGCAGTACTTC. Amino acids: CASSVNRGLFDEQYF. V is TRBV2 and J is TRBJ2-7; TRBD1 matches at 7 bases. Germline values: CDR1 SNHLY, CDR2 FYNNEI. This CDR3 is built from 15 residues. The ends lost 4 bases at V and 5 bases at J; junction bases unmatched: 11.